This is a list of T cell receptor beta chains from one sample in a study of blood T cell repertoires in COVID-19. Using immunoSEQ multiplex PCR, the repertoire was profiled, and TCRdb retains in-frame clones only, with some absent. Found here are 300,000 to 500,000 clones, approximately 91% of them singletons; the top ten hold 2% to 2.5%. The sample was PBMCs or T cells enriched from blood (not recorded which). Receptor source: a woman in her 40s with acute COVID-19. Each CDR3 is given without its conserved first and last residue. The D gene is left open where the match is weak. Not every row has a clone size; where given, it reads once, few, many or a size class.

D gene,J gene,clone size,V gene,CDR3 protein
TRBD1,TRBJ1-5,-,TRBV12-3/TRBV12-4,ASSTTGDQPQH
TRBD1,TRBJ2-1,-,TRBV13,ASSGRTGPYNEQF
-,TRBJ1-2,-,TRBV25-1,ASSELGSFYGYT
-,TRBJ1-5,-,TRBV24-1,ATSDVNSNQPQH
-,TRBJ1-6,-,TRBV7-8,ASSLLFGGSSYNSPLH
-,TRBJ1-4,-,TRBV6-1,ASSEGRYNEKLF
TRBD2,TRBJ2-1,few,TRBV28,ASRYAAGTTLLEQF
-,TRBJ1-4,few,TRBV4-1,ASSLWAHTNEKLF
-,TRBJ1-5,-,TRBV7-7,ASSLAQGQPQH
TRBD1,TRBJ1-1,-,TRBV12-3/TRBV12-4,ASRTGINTEAF
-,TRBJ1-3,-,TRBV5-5,ASSLTGLDSGNTIY
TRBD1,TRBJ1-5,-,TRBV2,ASSVSGGGQPQH
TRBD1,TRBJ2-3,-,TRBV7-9,ASSFVQGADTQY
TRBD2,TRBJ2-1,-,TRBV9,ASSPRGGNNEQF
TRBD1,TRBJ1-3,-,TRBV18,ASSADQGVARNTIY
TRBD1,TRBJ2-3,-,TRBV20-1,SASSDREFADTQY
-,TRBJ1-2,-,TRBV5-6,ASSLVGGVGYGYT
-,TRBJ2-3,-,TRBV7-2,ASSSQRTDTQY
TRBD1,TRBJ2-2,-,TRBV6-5,ASWRTGVGTGELF